The 5 T cell receptor beta chains below all came from one sample that was sequenced in a study of blood T cell repertoires in COVID-19. Clones were read by immunoSEQ multiplex PCR, and TCRdb kept only the in-frame ones, dropping some. The sample has about 270,000 clones, roughly nine tenths seen once. Sequenced sample: PBMCs or T cells enriched from blood (not recorded which). These receptors were collected from a young woman who had recovered from COVID-19.

About this clone itself: Other DNA sequences of this sample code for an identical CDR3. The rearrangement uses TRBV5-1 and TRBJ2-5, with D perhaps matching TRBD2 (6 bases). Germline V CDR1 and CDR2: SGHRS, YFSETQ. V was pared by 1 base and J by 5 bases, with 9 bases between. The CDR3 is made up of 13 amino acids. This chain's CDR3 is CASSLPGEETQYF. The CDR3 DNA is TGCGCCAGCAGCTTGCCGGGGGAGGAGACCCAGTACTTC.

This clone was observed a few times. This chain uses TRBV7-2 with TRBJ2-2; possibly TRBD1 for D (6 bases). Germline V gene data show CDR1 as SGHTA and CDR2 as FQGNSA. Between the trimmed V and J ends, which lost 5 bases and 3 bases, there was a span of 10 bases. The CDR3 sequence is 14 residues long. The CDR3 bases are TGTGCCAGCAGCAGGGACATGCACACCGGGGAGCTGTTTTTT. Protein: CASSRDMHTGELFF.

This sequence joins TRBV19 and TRBJ2-2; D might be TRBD1 (6 bases). V shed 6 bases and J shed 0 bases, with 14 bases lying between them. The CDR3 contains 16 residues. Germline CDR1 and CDR2: LNHDA and SQIVND (reference sequence). The CDR3 nucleotides are TGTGCCAGTAGCCGCATCGGACAGCCGAACACCGGGGAGCTGTTTTTT. It codes for CASSRIGQPNTGELFF. Full variable domain (missing parts from reference TRBV19 and TRBJ2-2): DGGITQSPKYLFRKEGQNVTLSCEQNLNHDAMYWYRQDPGQGLRLIYYSQIVNDFQKGDIAEGYSVSREKKESFPLTVTSAQKNPTAFYLCASSRIGQPNTGELFFGEGSRLTVL.

The chain is built from TRBV19 and TRBJ2-7, with 8 bases aligning to TRBD1. The V segment lost 3 bases and the J segment 5 bases; nucleotides outside the gene matches: 9. The germline CDR1 and CDR2 sequences are LNHDA and SQIVND (reference sequence). CDR3 length: 15 residues. Here the CDR3 reads CASSMVRGRNDEQYF. The CDR3 nucleotides read TGTGCCAGTAGTATGGTCAGGGGGCGCAACGACGAGCAGTACTTC.

This chain joins TRBV7-2 and TRBJ2-1; tentative D call: TRBD2 (6 bases). Per the germline V gene, CDR1 is SGHTA and CDR2 is FQGNSA. The V end was cut by 3 bases, the J end by 0 bases, with 12 bases between. CDR3 length: 16 amino acids. The CDR3 protein is CASSLEGTLSYNEQFF. CDR3 nucleotides: TGTGCCAGCAGCTTGGAGGGGACTCTCTCCTACAATGAGCAGTTCTTC.